This T cell receptor (beta chain) appears in the sequencing data of a study of blood T cell repertoires in COVID-19. Overall study context: Both acute and convalescent COVID-19 samples were obtained from the United States, Italy and Spain.

This CDR3 is 17 amino acids long. Germline V gene sequence: CDR1 SGHTA, CDR2 FQGTGA. V was clipped by 2 bases and J by 5 bases; unmatched bases: 10. Authors' methods: Amplification of reference gene primers was used by the study to estimate nucleated cell counts. The assay was immunoSEQ multiplex PCR, and TCRdb's table has in-frame clones only and misses some. The DNA was the basis for D and trimming; V, J and clone size are from that table. The table has some 240,000 clones, roughly 85% seen once; the top ten hold around 2.5%. In Seattle, patients joined the study during active infection and were tracked longitudinally.

Sequenced input: peripheral blood. The receptor comes from a woman aged 70-85 years with COVID-19, enrolled during active disease. This sequence joins TRBV7-3 and TRBJ2-5, with 11 nucleotides matching TRBD2. The CDR3 DNA reads as TGTGCCAGCAGCTTAGGCCTAGCGGGAGGAGGCCAGGAGACCCAGTACTTC. Protein product: CASSLGLAGGGQETQYF.